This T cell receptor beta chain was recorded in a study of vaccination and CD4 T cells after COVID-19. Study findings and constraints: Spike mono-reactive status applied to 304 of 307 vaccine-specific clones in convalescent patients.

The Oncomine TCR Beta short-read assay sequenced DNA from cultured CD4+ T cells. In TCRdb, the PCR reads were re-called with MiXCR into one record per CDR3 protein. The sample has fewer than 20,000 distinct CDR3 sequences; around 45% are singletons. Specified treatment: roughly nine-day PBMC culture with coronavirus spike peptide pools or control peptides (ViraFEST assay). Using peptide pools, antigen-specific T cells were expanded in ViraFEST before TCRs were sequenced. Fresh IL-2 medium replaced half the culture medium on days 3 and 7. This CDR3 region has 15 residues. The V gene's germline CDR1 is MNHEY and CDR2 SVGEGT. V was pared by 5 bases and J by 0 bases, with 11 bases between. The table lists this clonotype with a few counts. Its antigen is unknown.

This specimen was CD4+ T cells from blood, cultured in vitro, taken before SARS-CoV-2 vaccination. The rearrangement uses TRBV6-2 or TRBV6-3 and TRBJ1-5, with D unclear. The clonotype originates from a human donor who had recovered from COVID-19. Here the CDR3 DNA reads TGTGCCAGCAGTCAGCCAGTGGCTAGCAATCAGCCCCAGCATTTT. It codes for CASSQPVASNQPQHF.